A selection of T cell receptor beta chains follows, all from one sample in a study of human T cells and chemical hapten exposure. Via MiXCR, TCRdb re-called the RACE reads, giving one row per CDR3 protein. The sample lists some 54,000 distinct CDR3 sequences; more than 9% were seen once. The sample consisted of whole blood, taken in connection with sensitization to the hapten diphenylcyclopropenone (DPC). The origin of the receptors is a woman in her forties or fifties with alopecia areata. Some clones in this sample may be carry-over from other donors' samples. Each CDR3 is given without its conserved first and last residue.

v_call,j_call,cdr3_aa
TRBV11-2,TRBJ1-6,ASSYFVGRNSPLH
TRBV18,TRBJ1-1,ASSRHNRQDTEAF
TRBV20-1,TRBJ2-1,SARFPGGRNEQF
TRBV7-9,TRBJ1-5,ATGVDQPQH
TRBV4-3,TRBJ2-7,ASSHGSRSYEQY
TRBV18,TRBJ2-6,ASSPQGYGANVLT
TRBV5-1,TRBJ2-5,ASSMGQNGQETQY
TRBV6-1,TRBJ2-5,ASSEPGLAGGAQETQY
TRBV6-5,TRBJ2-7,ASSKQGAYEQY
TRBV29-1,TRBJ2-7,SVEKGAYEQY
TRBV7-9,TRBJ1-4,ASGRQGASSEKLF
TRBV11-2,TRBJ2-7,ASSRKWDTYEQY
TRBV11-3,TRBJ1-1,ASSSWTDHTQNTEAF
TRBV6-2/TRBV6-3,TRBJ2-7,ASTPGTATTWAYEQY
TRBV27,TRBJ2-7,ASSWDPVSYEQY
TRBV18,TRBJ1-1,ASSQNRDVGLNTEAF